This TCR beta chain was documented in a study of blood T cell repertoires in COVID-19. The V gene's germline CDR1 is LNHNV and CDR2 YYDKDF (reference sequence). Trimming pared 1 base from V and 6 bases from J, leaving 9 bases between. The CDR3 spans 13 residues. In the authors' workflow: Amplified reference gene primers provided the basis for estimating nucleated cell counts. Assay: immunoSEQ multiplex PCR; the TCRdb copy retains only in-frame clones and omits some. V and J calls plus clone size are reproduced from that table; the DNA served to infer D and trimming. There are fewer than 300,000 clones in the sample; 70% to 90% occur only once, and roughly 0.94% lies in the top ten.

The sample comprised peripheral blood. This TCR came from a human donor with COVID-19, enrolled during active disease. The donor label of this sample is uncertain. The chain has TRBV15 and TRBJ1-2; D is unresolved. CDR3 residues: CATSRVTVNGYTF. CDR3 DNA: TGTGCCACCAGCAGAGTCACAGTAAATGGCTACACCTTC.